The sequence of this T cell receptor beta chain was determined in a study of monozygotic twins with inflammatory bowel disease. Findings of the study overall: Possibly reflecting limited power, no difference in repertoire similarity was found between concordant and discordant twins. Diversity of TCRbeta measured by inverse Simpson was lower in IBD patients than in healthy co-twins. Subtypes among T cells remained indistinguishable.

As concerns this clonotype: Its antigen is undetermined.

The CDR3 extends over 16 amino acids. The germline V gene encodes CDR1 SGHDT and CDR2 YYEEEE. Added by template switching were UMIs that each held a 6-nucleotide sample barcode. Using the 5' RACE reads, TCRdb records one entry per CDR3 protein without DNA. The table lists 150,000 to 200,000 distinct CDR3 sequences. Sequencing input: blood. The TCR comes from a human donor with ulcerative colitis or Crohn's disease, or a healthy co-twin of an affected twin (not recorded which). The chain links TRBV5-6 to TRBJ2-5; no DNA is available, so the TRBD1 call from TCRdb remains unchecked. The CDR3 sequence is CASSLRDVYIGETQYF.